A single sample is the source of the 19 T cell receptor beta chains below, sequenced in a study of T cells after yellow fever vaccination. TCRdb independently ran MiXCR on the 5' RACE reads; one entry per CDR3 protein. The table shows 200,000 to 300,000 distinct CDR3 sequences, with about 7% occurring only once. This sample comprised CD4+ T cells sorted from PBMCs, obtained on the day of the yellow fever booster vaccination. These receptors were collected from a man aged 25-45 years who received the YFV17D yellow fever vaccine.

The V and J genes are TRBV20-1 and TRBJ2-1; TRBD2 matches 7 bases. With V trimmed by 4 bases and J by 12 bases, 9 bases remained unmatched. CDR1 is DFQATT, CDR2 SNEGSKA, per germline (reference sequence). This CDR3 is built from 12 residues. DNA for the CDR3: TGCAGTGCTACTAGCGGCTTGCGGGTGCAGTTCTTC. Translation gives CSATSGLRVQFF.

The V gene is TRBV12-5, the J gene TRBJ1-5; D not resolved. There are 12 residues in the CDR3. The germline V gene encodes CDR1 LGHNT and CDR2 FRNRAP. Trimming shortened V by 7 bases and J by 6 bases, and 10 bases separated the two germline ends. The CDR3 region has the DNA TGTGCTAGTGCCATAGGTGTTCAGCCCCAGCATTTT. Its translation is CASAIGVQPQHF.

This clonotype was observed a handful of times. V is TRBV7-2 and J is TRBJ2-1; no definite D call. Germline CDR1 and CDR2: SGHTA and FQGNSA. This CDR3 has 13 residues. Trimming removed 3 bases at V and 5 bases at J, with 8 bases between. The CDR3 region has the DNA TGTGCCAGCAGCTTGTACTCAAACAATGAGCAGTTCTTC. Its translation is CASSLYSNNEQFF.

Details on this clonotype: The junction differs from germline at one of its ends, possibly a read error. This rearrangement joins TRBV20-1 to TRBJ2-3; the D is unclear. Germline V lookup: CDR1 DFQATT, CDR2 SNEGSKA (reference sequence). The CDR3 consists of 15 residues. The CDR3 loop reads CSATHNQRSPYTQYF. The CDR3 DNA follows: TGCAGTGCCACCCATAACCAGCGTTCCCCGTATACTCAGTATTTT.

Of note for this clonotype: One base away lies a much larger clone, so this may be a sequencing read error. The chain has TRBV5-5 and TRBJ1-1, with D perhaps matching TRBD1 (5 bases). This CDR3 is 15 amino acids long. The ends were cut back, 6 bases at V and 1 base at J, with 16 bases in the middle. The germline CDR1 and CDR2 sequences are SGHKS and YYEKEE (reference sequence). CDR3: CASNFGGAQNTEAFF. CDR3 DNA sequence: TGTGCCAGCAACTTCGGAGGGGCCCAGAACACTGAAGCTTTCTTT.

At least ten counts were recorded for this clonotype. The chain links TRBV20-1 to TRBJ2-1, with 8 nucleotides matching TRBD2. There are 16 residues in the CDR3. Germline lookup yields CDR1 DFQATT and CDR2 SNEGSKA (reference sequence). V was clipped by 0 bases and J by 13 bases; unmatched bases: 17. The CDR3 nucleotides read TGCAGTGCTAGAGAGTTAGCGGGGCCCGCAGCCCGCGGACAGTTCTTC. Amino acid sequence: CSARELAGPAARGQFF.

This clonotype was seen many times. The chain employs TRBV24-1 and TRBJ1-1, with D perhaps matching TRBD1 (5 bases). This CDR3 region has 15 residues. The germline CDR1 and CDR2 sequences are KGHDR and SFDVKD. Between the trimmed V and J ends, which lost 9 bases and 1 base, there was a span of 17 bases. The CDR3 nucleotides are TGTGCCACCCGGGGTAGTTCTGGACAGAACACTGAAGCTTTCTTT. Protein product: CATRGSSGQNTEAFF.

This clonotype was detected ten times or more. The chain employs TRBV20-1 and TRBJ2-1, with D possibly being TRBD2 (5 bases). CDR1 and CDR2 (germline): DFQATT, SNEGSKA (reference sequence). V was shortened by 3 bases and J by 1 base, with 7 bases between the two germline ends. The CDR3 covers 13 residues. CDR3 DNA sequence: TGCAGTGCTAGGAGGGCGTCCTACAATGAGCAGTTCTTC. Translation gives CSARRASYNEQFF.

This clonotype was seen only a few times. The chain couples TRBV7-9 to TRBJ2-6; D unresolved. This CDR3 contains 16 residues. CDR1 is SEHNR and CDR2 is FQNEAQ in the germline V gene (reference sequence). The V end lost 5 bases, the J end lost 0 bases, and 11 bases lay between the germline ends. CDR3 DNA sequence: TGTGCCAGCAGCCAATCCCCCCCCTCTGGGGCCAACGTCCTGACTTTC. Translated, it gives CASSQSPPSGANVLTF.

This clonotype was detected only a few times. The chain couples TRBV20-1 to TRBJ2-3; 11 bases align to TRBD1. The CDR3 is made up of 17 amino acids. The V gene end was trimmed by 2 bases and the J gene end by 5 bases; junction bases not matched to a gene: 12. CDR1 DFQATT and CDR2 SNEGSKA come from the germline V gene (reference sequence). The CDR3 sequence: CSARSSGTGGSGDTQYF. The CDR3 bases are TGCAGTGCTAGATCATCCGGGACAGGGGGTTCAGGAGATACGCAGTATTTT.

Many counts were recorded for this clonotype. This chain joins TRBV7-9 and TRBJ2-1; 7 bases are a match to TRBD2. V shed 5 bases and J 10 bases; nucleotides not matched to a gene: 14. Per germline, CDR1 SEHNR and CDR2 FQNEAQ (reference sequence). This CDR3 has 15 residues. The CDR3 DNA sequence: TGTGCCAGCAGCCCCGGACTAGAGGTCTTCAACGAGCAGTTCTTC. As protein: CASSPGLEVFNEQFF. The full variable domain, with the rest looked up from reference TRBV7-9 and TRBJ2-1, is DTGVSQNPRHKITKRGQNVTFRCDPISEHNRLYWYRQTLGQGPEFLTYFQNEAQLEKSRLLSDRFSAERPKGSFSTLEIQRTEQGDSAMYLCASSPGLEVFNEQFFGPGTRLTVL.

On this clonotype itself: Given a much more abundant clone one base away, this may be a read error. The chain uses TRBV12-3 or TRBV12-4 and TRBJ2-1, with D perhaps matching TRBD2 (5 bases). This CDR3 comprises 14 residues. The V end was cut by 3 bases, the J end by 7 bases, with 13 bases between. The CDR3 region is CASSFHPGSNEQFF. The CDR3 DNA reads TGTGCCAGCAGTTTTCATCCGGGGAGTAATGAGCAGTTCTTC.

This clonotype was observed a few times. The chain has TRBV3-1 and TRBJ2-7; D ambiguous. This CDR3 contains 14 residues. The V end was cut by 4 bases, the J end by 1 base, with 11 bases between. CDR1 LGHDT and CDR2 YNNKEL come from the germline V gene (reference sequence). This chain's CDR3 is CASSLLWSSYEQYF. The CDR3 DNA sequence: TGTGCCAGCAGCCTGCTGTGGTCGTCCTACGAGCAGTACTTC.

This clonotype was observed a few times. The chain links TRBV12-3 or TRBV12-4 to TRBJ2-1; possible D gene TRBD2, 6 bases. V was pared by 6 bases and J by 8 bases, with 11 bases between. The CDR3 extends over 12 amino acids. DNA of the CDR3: TGTGCCAGCAGCCGACTAGACGATGAGCAGTTCTTC. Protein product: CASSRLDDEQFF.

CDR3: CASSRGLLSGVDNEQFF. Written as DNA, the CDR3 is TGTGCCAGCTCACGAGGGCTGCTCAGCGGAGTAGACAATGAGCAGTTCTTC. This chain joins TRBV18 and TRBJ2-1; possible D gene TRBD2, 5 bases. The V end lost 4 bases, the J end lost 5 bases, and 21 bases lay between the germline ends. The CDR3 is made up of 17 amino acids. The germline V gene has CDR1 KGHSH and CDR2 LQKENI.

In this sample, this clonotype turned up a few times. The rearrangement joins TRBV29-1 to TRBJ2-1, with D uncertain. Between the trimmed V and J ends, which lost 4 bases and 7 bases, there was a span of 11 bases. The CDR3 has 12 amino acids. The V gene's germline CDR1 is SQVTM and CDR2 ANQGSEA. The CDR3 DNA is TGCAGCGTTGGAGCTGGGTGGAATGAGCAGTTCTTC. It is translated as CSVGAGWNEQFF.

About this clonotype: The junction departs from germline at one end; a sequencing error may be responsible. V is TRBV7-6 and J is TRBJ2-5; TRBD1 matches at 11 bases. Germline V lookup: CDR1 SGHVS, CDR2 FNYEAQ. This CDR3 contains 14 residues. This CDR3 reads CVSSLGTGGETQYF. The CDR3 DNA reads TGTGTCAGCAGCTTAGGGACAGGGGGAGAGACCCAGTACTTC.

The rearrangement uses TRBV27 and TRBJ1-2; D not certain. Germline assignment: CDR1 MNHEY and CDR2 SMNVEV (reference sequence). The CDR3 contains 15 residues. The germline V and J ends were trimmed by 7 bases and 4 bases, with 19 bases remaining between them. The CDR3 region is CASKQTAGGFYGYTF. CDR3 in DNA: TGTGCCAGCAAACAGACCGCGGGTGGTTTCTATGGCTACACCTTC.

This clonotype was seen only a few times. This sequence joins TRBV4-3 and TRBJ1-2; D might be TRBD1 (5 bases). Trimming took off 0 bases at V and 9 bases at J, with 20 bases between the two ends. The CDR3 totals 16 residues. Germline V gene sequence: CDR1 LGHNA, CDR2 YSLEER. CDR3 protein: CASSQDHWDAGPSYTF. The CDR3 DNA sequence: TGCGCCAGCAGCCAAGATCACTGGGACGCGGGCCCCAGCTACACCTTC.